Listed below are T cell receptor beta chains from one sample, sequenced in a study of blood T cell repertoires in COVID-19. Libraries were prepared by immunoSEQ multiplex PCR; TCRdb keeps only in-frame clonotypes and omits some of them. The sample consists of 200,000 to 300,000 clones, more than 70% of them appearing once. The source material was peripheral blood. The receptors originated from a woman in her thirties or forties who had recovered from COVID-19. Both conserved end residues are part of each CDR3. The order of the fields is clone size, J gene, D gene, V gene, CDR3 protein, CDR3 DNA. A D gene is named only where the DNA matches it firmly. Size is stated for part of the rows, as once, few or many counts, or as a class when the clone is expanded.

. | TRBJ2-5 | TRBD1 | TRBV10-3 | CAITPDRGETQYF | TGTGCCATCACCCCGGACAGGGGAGAGACCCAGTACTTC
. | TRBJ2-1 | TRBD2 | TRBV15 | CATSRDGTRVYNEQFF | TGTGCCACCAGCAGAGACGGGACTAGGGTGTACAATGAGCAGTTCTTC
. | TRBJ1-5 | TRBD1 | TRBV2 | CASVLGRGNQPQHF | TGTGCCAGCGTCTTAGGCAGGGGGAATCAGCCCCAGCATTTT
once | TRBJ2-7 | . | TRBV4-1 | CASSQRRLVKGDEQYF | TGCGCCAGCAGCCAACGCCGACTAGTCAAAGGGGACGAGCAGTACTTC
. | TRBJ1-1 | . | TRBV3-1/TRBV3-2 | CASSQDGRGLGTEAFF | TGTGCCAGCAGCCAAGATGGGCGGGGATTAGGCACTGAAGCTTTCTTT
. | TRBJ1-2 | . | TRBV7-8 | CASSRLAPAWGYTF | TGTGCCAGCAGCCGTTTAGCCCCAGCGTGGGGCTACACCTTC
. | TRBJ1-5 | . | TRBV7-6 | CASSPGGGGNPQHF | TGTGCCAGCAGCCCCGGGGGAGGGGGGAACCCCCAGCATTTT
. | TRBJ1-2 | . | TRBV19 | CASSPLGANYGYTF | TGTGCCAGTAGTCCCCTCGGGGCTAACTATGGCTACACCTTC
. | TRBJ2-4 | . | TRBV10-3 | CAISDSRDGQGLF | TGTGCCATCAGTGACTCCCGTGACGGGCAGGGATTGTTT
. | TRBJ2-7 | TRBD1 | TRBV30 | CAWNPQGIYEQYF | TGTGCCTGGAACCCACAGGGGATCTACGAGCAGTACTTC
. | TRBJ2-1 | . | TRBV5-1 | CASSLALGFNNEQFF | TGCGCCAGCAGCTTGGCTTTGGGCTTTAACAATGAGCAGTTCTTC
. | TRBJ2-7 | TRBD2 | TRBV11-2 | CASSLGLETYEQYF | TGTGCCAGCAGCTTGGGACTAGAGACCTACGAGCAGTACTTC
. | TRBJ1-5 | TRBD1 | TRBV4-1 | CASSQGPGQGNQPQHF | TGCGCCAGCAGCCAAGGACCCGGACAGGGCAATCAGCCCCAGCATTTT
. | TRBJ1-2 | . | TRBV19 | CASRQPWGTNYGYTF | TGTGCCAGTAGACAACCCTGGGGCACTAACTATGGCTACACCTTC